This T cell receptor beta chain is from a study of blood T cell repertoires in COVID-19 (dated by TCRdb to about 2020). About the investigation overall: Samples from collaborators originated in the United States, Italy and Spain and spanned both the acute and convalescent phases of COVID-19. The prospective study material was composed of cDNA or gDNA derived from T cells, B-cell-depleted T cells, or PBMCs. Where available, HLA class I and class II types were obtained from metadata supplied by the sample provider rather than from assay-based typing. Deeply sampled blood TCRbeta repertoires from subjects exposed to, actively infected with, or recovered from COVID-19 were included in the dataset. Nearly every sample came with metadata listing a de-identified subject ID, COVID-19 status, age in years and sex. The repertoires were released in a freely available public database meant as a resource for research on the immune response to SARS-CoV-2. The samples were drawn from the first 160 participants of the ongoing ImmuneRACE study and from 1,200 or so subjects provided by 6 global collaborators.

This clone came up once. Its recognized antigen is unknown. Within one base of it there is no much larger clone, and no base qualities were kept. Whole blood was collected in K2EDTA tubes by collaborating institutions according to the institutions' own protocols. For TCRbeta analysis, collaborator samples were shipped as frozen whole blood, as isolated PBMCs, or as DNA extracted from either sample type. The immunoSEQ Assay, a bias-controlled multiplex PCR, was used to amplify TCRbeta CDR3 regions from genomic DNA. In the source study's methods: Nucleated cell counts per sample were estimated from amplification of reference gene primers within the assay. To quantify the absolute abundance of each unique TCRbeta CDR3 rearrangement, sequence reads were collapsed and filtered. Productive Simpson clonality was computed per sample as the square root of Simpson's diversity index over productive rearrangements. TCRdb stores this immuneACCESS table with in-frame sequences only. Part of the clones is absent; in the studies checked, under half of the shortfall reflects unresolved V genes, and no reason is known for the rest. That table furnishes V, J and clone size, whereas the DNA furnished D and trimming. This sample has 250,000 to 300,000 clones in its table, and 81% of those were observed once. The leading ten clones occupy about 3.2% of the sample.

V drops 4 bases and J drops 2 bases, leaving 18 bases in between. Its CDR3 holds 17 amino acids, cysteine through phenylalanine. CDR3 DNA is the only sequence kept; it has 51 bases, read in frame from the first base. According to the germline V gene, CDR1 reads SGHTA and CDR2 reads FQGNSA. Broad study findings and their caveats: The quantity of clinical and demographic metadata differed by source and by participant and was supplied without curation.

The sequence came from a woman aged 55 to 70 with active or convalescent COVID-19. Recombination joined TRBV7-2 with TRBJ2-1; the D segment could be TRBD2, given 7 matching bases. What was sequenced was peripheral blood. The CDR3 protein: CASSSWGGASAYNEQFF. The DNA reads TGTGCCAGCAGCTCCTGGGGGGGGGCCTCCGCCTACAATGAGCAGTTCTTC.